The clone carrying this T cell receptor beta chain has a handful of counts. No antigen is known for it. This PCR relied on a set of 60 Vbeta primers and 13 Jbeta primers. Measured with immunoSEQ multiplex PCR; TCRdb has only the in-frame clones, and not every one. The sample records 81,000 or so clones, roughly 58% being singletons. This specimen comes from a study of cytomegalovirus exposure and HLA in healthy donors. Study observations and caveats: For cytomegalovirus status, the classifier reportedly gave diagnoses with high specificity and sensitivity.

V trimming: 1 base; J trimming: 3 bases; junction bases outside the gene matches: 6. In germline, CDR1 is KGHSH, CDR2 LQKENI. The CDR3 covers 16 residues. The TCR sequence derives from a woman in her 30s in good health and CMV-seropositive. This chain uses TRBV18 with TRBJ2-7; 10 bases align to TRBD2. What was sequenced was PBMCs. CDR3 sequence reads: CASSPRLAGVNYEQYF. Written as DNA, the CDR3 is TGTGCCAGCTCACCACGCCTAGCGGGGGTAAACTACGAGCAGTACTTC.